Listed here are 10 T cell receptor beta chains from one sample, sequenced in a study of vaccination and CD4 T cells after COVID-19. With the Oncomine TCR Beta short-read assay, DNA from cultured CD4+ T cells was sequenced. Via MiXCR, TCRdb re-called the PCR reads, giving one row per CDR3 protein. The sample yields tens of thousands of distinct CDR3 sequences, 40% to 55% seen once. Indicated treatment: approximately 9-day PBMC culture with coronavirus spike peptide pools or control peptides (ViraFEST assay). No antigen has been assigned to these receptors. Sequencing was performed on CD4+ T cells from blood, cultured in vitro, taken after SARS-CoV-2 vaccination. The origin of the receptors is a human donor who had recovered from COVID-19.

The chain combines TRBV29-1 with TRBJ1-4, with a possible D match to TRBD1 (6 bases). CDR3 length: 13 residues. Germline lookup yields CDR1 SQVTM and CDR2 ANQGSEA. Trimming cost V 4 bases and J 8 bases, with 14 bases left between them. The CDR3 region is CSVVRRGGEKLFF. The CDR3 nucleotides are TGCAGCGTTGTGCGCAGGGGCGGGGAAAAACTGTTTTTT.

This clonotype was detected only a few times. This sequence joins TRBV19 and TRBJ1-2; 12 bases are shared with TRBD1. The CDR3 has 14 amino acids. Unmatched junction bases numbered 6, after V lost 6 bases and J lost 7 bases. Germline CDR1 and CDR2: LNHDA and SQIVND (reference sequence). CDR3 nucleotides: TGTGCCAGTAGACAAAGGGACAGGGGGCTTGGCTACACCTTC. Residues: CASRQRDRGLGYTF.

V is TRBV20-1 and J is TRBJ2-7; D is uncertain. V dropped 4 bases and J dropped 7 bases, with 20 bases sitting between them. There are 14 residues in the CDR3. The germline gives CDR1 DFQATT, CDR2 SNEGSKA (reference sequence). DNA of the CDR3: TGCAGTGCTACTAAACCGGGCCTCCCAAAGGAGCAGTACTTC. Translating gives CSATKPGLPKEQYF.

This clonotype showed up just a few times. This chain uses TRBV7-2 with TRBJ1-6, with D hard to call. Trimming shortened V by 3 bases and J by 7 bases, and 10 bases separated the two germline ends. The V gene's germline CDR1 is SGHTA and CDR2 FQGNSA. This CDR3 spans 14 amino acids. This CDR3 reads CASSFSMANSPLHF. The CDR3 DNA reads as TGTGCCAGCAGCTTTTCTATGGCCAATTCACCCCTCCACTTT.

The chain is built from TRBV7-9 and TRBJ2-5, with D perhaps TRBD2 (5 bases). Germline loops: CDR1 SEHNR, CDR2 FQNEAQ (reference sequence). This CDR3 is 14 amino acids long. Trimming pared 5 bases from V and 5 bases from J, leaving 15 bases between. Written as DNA, the CDR3 is TGTGCCAGCAGCCGGGCCACCCCGGGGGAGACCCAGTACTTC. This translates into CASSRATPGETQYF.

CDR3 in amino acids: CASSEGTKGTRDTQYF. In DNA, the CDR3 is TGCGCCAGCAGTGAAGGGACAAAAGGTACTCGGGATACGCAGTATTTT. The chain employs TRBV10-2 and TRBJ2-3; a possible D gene is TRBD1 (6 bases). Trimming cost V 3 bases and J 6 bases, with 19 bases left between them. This CDR3 contains 16 residues. Germline V gene lookup returns CDR1 WSHSY and CDR2 SAAADI.

The V and J genes are TRBV15 and TRBJ2-1; no definite D call. CDR3 length: 12 amino acids. Trimming removed 0 bases at V and 9 bases at J, with 6 bases between. Germline assignment: CDR1 LNHNV and CDR2 YYDKDF (reference sequence). The CDR3 loop reads CATSRDRSEQFF. Here the CDR3 DNA reads TGTGCCACCAGCAGAGATCGGAGTGAGCAGTTCTTC. Combining the CDR3 with reference TRBV15 and TRBJ2-1 gives the whole variable domain DAMVIQNPRYQVTQFGKPVTLSCSQTLNHNVMYWYQQKSSQAPKLLFHYYDKDFNNEADTPDNFQSRRPNTSFCFLDIRSPGLGDTAMYLCATSRDRSEQFFGPGTRLTVL.

The V gene is TRBV6-5, the J gene TRBJ2-1; 7 positions match TRBD2. Trimming cost V 4 bases and J 3 bases; bases outside gene matches: 9. Germline CDR1 reads MNHEY; CDR2 reads SVGAGI. The CDR3 runs 16 residues. CDR3 DNA sequence: TGTGCCAGCAGTTCCCACCTAGCGGAGAACTACAATGAGCAGTTCTTC. Translated, it gives CASSSHLAENYNEQFF.

This sequence joins TRBV5-4 and TRBJ2-3; unclear D gene. V dropped 0 bases and J dropped 0 bases, with 5 bases sitting between them. Germline V gives CDR1 SGHNT, CDR2 YYREEE (reference sequence). The CDR3 contains 14 residues. The CDR3 DNA follows: TGTGCCAGCAGCTTGGGGGGTAGCACAGATACGCAGTATTTT. Amino acids: CASSLGGSTDTQYF. The full variable domain, rest sourced from reference TRBV5-4 and TRBJ2-3, is ETGVTQSPTHLIKTRGQQVTLRCSSQSGHNTVSWYQQALGQGPQFIFQYYREEENGRGNFPPRFSGLQFPNYSSELNVNALELDDSALYLCASSLGGSTDTQYFGPGTRLTVL.

The chain has TRBV6-2 or TRBV6-3 and TRBJ2-4; no clear D. CDR3 length: 13 amino acids. With 8 bases removed from V and 1 base from J, the gap between germline ends came to 9 bases. Germline V gene data show CDR1 as MNHEY and CDR2 as SVGEGT. CDR3: CASRRTAKNIQYF. The CDR3 DNA follows: TGTGCCAGCCGGCGTACGGCCAAAAACATTCAGTACTTC.